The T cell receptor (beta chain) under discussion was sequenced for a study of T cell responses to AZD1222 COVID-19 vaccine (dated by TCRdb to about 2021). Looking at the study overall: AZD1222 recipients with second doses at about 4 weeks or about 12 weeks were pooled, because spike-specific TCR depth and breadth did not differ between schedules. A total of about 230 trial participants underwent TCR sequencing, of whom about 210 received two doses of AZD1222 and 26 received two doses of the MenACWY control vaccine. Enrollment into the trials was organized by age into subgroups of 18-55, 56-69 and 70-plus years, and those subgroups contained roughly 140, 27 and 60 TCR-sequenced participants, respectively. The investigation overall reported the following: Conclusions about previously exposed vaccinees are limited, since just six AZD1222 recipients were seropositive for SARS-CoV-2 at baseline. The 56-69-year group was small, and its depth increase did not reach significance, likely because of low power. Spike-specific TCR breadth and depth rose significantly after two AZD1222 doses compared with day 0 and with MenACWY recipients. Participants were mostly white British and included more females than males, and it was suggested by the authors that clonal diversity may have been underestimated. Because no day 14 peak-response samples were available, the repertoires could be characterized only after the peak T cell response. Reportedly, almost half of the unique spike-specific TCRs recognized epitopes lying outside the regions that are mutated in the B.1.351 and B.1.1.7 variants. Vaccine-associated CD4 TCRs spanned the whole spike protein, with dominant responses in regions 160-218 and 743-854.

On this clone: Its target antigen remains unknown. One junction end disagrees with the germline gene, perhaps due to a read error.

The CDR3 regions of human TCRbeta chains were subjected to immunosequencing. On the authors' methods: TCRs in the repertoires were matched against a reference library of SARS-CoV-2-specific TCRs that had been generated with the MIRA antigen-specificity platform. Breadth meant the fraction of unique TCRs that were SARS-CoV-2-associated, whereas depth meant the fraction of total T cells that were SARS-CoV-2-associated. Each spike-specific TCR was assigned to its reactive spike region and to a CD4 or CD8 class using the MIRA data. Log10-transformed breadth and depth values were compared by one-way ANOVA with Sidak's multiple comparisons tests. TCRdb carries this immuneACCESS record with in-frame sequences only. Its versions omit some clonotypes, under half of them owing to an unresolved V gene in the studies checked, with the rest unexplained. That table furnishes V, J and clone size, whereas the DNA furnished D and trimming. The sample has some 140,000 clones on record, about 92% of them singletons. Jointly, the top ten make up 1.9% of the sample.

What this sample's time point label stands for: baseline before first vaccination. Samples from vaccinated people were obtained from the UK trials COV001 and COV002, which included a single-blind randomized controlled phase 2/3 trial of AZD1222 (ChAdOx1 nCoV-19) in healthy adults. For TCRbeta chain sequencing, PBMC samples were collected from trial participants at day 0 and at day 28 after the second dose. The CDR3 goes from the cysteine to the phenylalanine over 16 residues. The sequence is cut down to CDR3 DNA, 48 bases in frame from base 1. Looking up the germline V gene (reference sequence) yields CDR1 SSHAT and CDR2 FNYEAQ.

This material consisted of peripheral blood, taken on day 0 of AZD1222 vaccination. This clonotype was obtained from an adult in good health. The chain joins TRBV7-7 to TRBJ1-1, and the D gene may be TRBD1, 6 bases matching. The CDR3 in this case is CASSHEGERKNTEAFF. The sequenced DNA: TGTGCTAGCAGCCACGAGGGGGAACGTAAGAACACTGAAGCTTTCTTT.